The 5 T cell receptor beta chains below all came from one sample that was sequenced in a study of shared clonotypes between healthy human individuals. Repertoires were generated with immunoSEQ multiplex PCR, while TCRdb's copy carries only in-frame clones and drops some. The sample contains approximately 1.9 million clones, 93% of which appear only once. The naive CD8 subset, CD45RO-negative cells positively selected for CCR7, excluded terminally differentiated effector memory CD45RA+ cells. What was sequenced was naive CD8+ T cells from PBMCs. The receptor set was obtained from a man between 18 and 35 years old in good health. Some clones in this sample may be carry-over from other donors' samples.

This rearrangement joins TRBV18 to TRBJ1-2, with TRBD1 matching over 9 bases. V lost 3 bases and J lost 4; bases outside the gene matches: 6. The CDR3 has 15 amino acids. Germline loops: CDR1 KGHSH, CDR2 LQKENI. The CDR3 loop is CASSPADRGGYGYTF. In DNA form, the CDR3 reads TGTGCCAGCTCACCCGCGGACAGGGGAGGCTATGGCTACACCTTC.

As to this clone: The same CDR3 arises from other DNA sequences in this sample as well. This sequence joins TRBV6-6 and TRBJ2-3; no definite D call. Germline V lookup: CDR1 MNHNY, CDR2 SVGAGI (reference sequence). V shed 3 bases and J shed 5 bases, with 6 bases lying between them. The CDR3 runs to 12 residues. CDR3 bases: TGTGCCAGCAGTTATTCTCGAGATACGCAGTATTTT. Its translation is CASSYSRDTQYF.

This clone has a single count. The V call is TRBV27, the J call TRBJ1-3; 7 bases are a match to TRBD1. This CDR3 has 16 residues. V lost 6 bases, J lost 3 bases, and 11 bases stayed unmatched. CDR1 is MNHEY and CDR2 is SMNVEV in the germline V gene (reference sequence). CDR3 sequence: CASRPLKGQFGNTIYF. In DNA, the CDR3 is TGTGCCAGCAGACCTCTAAAGGGACAGTTTGGAAACACCATATATTTT.

The rearrangement joins TRBV6-5 to TRBJ2-7; the D is unclear. This CDR3 comprises 14 residues. CDR1 MNHEY and CDR2 SVGAGI come from the germline V gene. Trimming removed 1 base at V and 4 bases at J, with 11 bases between. The CDR3 DNA reads as TGTGCCAGCAGTTACTACCGAACTGGGTACGAGCAGTACTTC. Encoded protein: CASSYYRTGYEQYF.

In its sample, this clone was seen a few times. The chain combines TRBV5-1 with TRBJ1-1; 7 bases map to TRBD1. V was clipped by 4 bases and J by 0 bases; unmatched bases: 6. CDR3 length: 15 amino acids. The germline CDR1 and CDR2 sequences are SGHRS and YFSETQ. The CDR3 coding sequence is TGCGCCAGCAGCCCGGGACAGAGATTGAACACTGAAGCTTTCTTT. Residues: CASSPGQRLNTEAFF. Complete variable domain (other parts from reference TRBV5-1 and TRBJ1-1): KAGVTQTPRYLIKTRGQQVTLSCSPISGHRSVSWYQQTPGQGLQFLFEYFSETQRNKGNFPGRFSGRQFSNSRSEMNVSTLELGDSALYLCASSPGQRLNTEAFFGQGTRLTVV.